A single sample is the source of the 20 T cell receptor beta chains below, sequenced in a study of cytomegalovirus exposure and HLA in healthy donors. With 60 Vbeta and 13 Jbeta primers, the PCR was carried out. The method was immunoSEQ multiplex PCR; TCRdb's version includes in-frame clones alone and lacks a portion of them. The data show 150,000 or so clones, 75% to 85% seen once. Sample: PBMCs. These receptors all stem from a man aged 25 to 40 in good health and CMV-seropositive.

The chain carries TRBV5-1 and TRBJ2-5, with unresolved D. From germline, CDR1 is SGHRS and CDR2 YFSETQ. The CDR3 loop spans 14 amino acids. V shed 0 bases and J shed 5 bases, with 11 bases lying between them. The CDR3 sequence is CASSLDPSAETQYF. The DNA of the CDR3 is TGCGCCAGCAGCTTGGACCCAAGCGCGGAGACCCAGTACTTC.

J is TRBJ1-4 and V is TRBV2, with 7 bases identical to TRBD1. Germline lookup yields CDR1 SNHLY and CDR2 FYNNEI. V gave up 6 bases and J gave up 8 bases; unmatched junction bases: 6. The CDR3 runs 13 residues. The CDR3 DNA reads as TGTGCCAGCAGCAGGGCAGGGGGGGAAAAACTGTTTTTT. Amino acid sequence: CASSRAGGEKLFF.

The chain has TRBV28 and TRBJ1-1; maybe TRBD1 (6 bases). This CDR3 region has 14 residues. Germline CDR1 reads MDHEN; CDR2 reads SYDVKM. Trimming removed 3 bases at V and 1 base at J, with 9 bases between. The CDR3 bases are TGTGCCAGCAGTTTCGGACAGCGGAACACTGAAGCTTTCTTT. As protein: CASSFGQRNTEAFF.

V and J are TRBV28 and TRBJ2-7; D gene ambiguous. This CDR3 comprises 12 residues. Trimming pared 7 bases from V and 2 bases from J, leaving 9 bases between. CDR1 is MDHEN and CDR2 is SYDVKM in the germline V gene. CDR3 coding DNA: TGTGCCAGCAAAACAGACCCCTACGAGCAGTACTTC. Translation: CASKTDPYEQYF.

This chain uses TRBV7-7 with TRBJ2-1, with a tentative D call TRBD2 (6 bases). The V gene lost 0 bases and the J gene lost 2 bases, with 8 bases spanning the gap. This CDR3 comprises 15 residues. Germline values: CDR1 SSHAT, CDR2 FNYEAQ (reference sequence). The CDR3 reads CASSLAEGPYNEQFF. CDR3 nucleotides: TGTGCCAGCAGCTTAGCGGAGGGCCCCTACAATGAGCAGTTCTTC.

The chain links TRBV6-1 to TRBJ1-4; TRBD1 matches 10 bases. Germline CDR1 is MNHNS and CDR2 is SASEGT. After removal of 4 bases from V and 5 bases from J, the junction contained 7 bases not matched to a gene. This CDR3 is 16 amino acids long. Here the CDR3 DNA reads TGTGCCAGCAGTGCGATACCGGGACAGGGGAATGAAAAACTGTTTTTT. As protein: CASSAIPGQGNEKLFF.

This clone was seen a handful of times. The CDR3 DNA follows: TGTGCCATCAACCCGGGACAGGCTGCCTCCGAGCAGTACTTC. This sequence encodes CAINPGQAASEQYF. This rearrangement joins TRBV10-3 to TRBJ2-7, with 8 bases identical to TRBD1. Trimming cost V 7 bases and J 6 bases; bases outside gene matches: 11. The CDR3 is 14 residues long. CDR1 is ENHRY, CDR2 SYGVKD, per germline.

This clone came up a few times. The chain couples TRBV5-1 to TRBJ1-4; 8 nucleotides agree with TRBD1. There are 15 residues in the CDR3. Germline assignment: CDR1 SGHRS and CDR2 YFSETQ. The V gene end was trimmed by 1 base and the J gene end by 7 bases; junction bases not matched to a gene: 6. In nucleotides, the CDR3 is TGCGCCAGCAGCTTGCAGGGGGCGCGAGGTGAAAAACTGTTTTTT. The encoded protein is CASSLQGARGEKLFF.

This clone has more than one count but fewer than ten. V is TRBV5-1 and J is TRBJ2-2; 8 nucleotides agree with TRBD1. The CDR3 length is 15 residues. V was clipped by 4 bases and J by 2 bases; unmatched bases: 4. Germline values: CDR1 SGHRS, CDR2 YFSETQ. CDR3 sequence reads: CASSPGQANTGELFF. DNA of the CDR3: TGCGCCAGCAGCCCGGGACAGGCCAACACCGGGGAGCTGTTTTTT.

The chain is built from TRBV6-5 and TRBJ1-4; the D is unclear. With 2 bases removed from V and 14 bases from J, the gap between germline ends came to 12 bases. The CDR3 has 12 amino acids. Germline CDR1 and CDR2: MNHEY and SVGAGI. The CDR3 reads CASSYQGGRLFF. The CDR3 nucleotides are TGTGCCAGCAGTTACCAAGGAGGAAGGCTGTTTTTT.

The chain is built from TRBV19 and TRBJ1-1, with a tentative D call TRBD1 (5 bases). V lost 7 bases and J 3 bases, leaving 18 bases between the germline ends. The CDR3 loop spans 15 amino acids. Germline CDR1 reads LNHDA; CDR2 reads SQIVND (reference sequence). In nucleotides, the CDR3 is TGTGCCAGTAAGGAGGGGCGGAAAGCAGACACTGAAGCTTTCTTT. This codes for CASKEGRKADTEAFF.

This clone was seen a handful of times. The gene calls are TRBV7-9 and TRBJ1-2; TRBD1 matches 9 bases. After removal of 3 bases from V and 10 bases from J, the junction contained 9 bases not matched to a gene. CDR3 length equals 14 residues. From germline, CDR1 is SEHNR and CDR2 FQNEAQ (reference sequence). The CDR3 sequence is CASSLGQGQDVYTF. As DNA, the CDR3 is TGTGCCAGCAGCTTGGGACAGGGCCAAGATGTCTACACCTTC.

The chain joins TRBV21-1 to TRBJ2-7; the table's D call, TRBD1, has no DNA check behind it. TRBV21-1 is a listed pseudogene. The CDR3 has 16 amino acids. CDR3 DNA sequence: TGTGCCAGCAGCAAAGGAAGGGGAACGGAGACCTACGAGCAGTACTTC. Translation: CASSKGRGTETYEQYF.

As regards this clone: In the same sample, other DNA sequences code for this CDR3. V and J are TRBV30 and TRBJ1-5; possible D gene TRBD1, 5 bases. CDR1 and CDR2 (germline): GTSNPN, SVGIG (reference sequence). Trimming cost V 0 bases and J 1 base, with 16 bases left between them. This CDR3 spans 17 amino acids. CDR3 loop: CAWSVPDSGDSNQPQHF. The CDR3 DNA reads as TGTGCCTGGAGTGTACCTGACAGCGGGGACAGCAATCAGCCCCAGCATTTT.

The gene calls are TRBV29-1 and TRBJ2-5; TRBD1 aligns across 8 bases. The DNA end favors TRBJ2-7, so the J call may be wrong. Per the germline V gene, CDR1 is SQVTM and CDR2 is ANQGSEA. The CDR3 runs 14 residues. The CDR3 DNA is TGCAGCGTTATACTTGCGGACAGGGCCCACGAGCAGTACTTC. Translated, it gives CSVILADRAHEQYF.

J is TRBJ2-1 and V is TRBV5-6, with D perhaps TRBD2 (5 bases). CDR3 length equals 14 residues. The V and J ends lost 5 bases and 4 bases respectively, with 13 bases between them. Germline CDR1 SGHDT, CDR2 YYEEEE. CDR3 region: CASRTTSFYNEQFF. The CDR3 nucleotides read TGTGCCAGCAGAACTACTAGTTTTTACAATGAGCAGTTCTTC.

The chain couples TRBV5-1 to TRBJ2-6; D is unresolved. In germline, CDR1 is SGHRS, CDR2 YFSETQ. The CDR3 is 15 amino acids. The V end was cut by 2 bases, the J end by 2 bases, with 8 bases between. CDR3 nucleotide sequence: TGCGCCAGCAGCTTCCCGGTGACTGGGGCCAACGTCCTGACTTTC. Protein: CASSFPVTGANVLTF. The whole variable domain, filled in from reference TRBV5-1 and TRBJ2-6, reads KAGVTQTPRYLIKTRGQQVTLSCSPISGHRSVSWYQQTPGQGLQFLFEYFSETQRNKGNFPGRFSGRQFSNSRSEMNVSTLELGDSALYLCASSFPVTGANVLTFGAGSRLTVL.

This CDR3 reads CASSSGLAAYNEQFF. The CDR3 DNA sequence: TGCGCCAGCAGCTCAGGACTAGCGGCCTACAATGAGCAGTTCTTC. The rearrangement joins TRBV5-1 to TRBJ2-1, with TRBD2 matching 10 bases. Germline values: CDR1 SGHRS, CDR2 YFSETQ. This CDR3 region has 15 residues. Unmatched junction bases numbered 2, after V lost 3 bases and J lost 2 bases.

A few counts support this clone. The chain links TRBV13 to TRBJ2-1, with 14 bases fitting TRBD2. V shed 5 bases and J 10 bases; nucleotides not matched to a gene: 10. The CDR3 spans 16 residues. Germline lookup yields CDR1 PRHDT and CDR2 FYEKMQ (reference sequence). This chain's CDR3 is CASSPGTSGGPGEQFF. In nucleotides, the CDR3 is TGTGCCAGCAGCCCGGGGACTAGCGGGGGCCCGGGGGAGCAGTTCTTC.

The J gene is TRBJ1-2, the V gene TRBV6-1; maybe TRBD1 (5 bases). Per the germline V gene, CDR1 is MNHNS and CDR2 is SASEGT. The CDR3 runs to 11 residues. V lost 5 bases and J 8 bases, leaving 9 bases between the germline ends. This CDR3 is CASSLQGGYTF. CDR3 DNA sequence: TGTGCCAGCAGTTTGCAGGGAGGCTACACCTTC.